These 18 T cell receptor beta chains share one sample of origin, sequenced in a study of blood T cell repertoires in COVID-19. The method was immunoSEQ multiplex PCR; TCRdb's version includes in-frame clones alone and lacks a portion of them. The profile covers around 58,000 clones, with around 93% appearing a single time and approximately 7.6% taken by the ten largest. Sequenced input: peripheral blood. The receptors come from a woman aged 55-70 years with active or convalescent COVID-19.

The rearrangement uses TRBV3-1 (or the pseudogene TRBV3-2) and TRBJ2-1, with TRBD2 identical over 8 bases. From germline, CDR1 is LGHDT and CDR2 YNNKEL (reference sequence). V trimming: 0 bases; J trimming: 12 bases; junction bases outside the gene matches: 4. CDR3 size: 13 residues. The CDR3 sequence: CASSQESRGGQFF. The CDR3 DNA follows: TGTGCCAGCAGCCAAGAATCCCGGGGGGGGCAGTTCTTC.

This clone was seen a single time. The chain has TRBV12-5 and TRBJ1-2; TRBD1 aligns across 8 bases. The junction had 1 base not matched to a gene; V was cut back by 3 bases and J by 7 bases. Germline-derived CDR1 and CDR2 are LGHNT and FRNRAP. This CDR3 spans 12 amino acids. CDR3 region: CASGLGQGGYTF. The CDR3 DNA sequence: TGTGCTAGTGGTTTAGGACAGGGTGGCTACACCTTC.

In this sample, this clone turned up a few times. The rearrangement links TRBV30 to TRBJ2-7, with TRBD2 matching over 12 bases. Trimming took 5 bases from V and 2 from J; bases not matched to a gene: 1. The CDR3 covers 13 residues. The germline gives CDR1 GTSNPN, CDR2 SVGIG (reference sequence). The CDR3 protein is CAWRLAGAYEQYF. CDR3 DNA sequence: TGTGCCTGGCGACTAGCGGGGGCCTACGAGCAGTACTTC.

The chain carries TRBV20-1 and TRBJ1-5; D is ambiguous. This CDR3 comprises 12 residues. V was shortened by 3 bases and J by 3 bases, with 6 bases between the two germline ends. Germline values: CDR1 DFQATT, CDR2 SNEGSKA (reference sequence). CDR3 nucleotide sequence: TGCAGTGCTAGTAGACTCAATCAGCCCCAGCATTTT. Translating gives CSASRLNQPQHF.

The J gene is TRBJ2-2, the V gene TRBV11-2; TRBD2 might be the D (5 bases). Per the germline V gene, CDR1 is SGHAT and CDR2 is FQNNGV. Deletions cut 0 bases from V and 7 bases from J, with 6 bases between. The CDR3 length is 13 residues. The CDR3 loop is CASSLERDGELFF. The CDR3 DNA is TGTGCCAGCAGCTTAGAGAGGGACGGGGAGCTGTTTTTT.

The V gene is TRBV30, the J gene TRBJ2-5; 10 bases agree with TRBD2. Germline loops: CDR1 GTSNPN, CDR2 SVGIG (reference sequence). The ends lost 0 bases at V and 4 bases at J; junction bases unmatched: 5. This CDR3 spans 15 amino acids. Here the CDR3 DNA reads TGTGCCTGGAGTGTGCTAGCGGGAGTGGGAGAGACCCAGTACTTC. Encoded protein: CAWSVLAGVGETQYF.

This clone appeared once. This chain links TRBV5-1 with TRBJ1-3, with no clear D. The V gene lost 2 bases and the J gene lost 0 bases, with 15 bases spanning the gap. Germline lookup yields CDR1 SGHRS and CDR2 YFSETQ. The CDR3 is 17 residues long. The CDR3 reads CASSFSGVTSSGNTIYF. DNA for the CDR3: TGCGCCAGCAGCTTTTCGGGAGTTACAAGCTCTGGAAACACCATATATTTT.

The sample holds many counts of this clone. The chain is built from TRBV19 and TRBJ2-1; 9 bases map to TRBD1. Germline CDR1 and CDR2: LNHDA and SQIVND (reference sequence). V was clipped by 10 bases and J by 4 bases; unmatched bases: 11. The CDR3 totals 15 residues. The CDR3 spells CATKRSGQGYNEQFF. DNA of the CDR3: TGTGCCACCAAAAGGTCGGGACAGGGATACAATGAGCAGTTCTTC.

The CDR3 protein is CASTPRGRGYTEAFF. DNA of the CDR3: TGTGCCAGCACCCCCAGGGGCAGGGGCTACACTGAAGCTTTCTTT. The V and J genes are TRBV27 and TRBJ1-1, with a tentative D call TRBD1 (6 bases). Deletions cut 7 bases from V and 3 bases from J, with 18 bases between. From germline, CDR1 is MNHEY and CDR2 SMNVEV (reference sequence). This CDR3 is 15 amino acids long.

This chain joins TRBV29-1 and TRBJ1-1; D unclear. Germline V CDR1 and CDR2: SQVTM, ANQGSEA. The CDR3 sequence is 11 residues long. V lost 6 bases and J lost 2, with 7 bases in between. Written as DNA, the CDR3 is TGCAGCGTCACTCCAAACACTGAAGCTTTCTTT. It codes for CSVTPNTEAFF.

The CDR3 here is CASSHPPGDEKLFF. The CDR3, as DNA: TGTGCCAGCAGCCACCCTCCGGGTGATGAAAAACTGTTTTTT. The J gene is TRBJ1-4, the V gene TRBV7-9, with no clear D. This CDR3 spans 14 amino acids. V gave up 5 bases and J gave up 6 bases, with 13 bases separating them. CDR1 SEHNR and CDR2 FQNEAQ come from the germline V gene (reference sequence).

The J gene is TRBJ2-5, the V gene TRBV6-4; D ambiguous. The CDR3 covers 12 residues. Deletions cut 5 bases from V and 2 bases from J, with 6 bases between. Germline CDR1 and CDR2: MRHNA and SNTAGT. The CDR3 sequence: CASSPVQETQYF. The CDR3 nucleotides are TGTGCCAGCAGTCCAGTTCAAGAGACCCAGTACTTC.

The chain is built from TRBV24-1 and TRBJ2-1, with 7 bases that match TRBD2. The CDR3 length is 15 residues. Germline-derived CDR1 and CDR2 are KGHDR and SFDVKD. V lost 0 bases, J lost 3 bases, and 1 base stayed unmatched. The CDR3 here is CATSDLGTNYNEQFF. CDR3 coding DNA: TGTGCCACCAGTGATTTGGGGACTAACTACAATGAGCAGTTCTTC.

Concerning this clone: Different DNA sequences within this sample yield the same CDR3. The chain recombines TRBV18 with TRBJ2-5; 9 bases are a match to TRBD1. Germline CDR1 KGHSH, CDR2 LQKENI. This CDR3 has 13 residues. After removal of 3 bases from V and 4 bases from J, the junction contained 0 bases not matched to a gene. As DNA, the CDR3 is TGTGCCAGCTCACCGGGACAGGGAGAGACCCAGTACTTC. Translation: CASSPGQGETQYF.

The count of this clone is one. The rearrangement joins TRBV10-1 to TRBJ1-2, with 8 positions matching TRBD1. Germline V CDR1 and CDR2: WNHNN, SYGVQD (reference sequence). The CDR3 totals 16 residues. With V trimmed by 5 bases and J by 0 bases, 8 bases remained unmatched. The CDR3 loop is CASSPGQAIANYGYTF. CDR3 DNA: TGCGCCAGCAGTCCGGGACAGGCGATAGCTAACTATGGCTACACCTTC.

CDR3 in amino acids: CASSLARGAPEAFF. The CDR3, as DNA: TGTGCCAGCAGTTTGGCCAGGGGGGCCCCTGAAGCTTTCTTT. The chain couples TRBV28 to TRBJ1-1, with 7 bases identical to TRBD1. This CDR3 is built from 14 residues. Per germline, CDR1 MDHEN and CDR2 SYDVKM. V lost 3 bases to trimming and J lost 6 bases; unmatched junction nucleotides: 7.

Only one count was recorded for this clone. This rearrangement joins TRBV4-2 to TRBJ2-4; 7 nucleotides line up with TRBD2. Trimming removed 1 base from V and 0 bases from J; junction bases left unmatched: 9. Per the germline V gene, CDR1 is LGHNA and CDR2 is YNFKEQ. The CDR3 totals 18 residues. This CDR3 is CASSQGGGGELAKNIQYF. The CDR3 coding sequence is TGTGCCAGCAGCCAAGGCGGGGGAGGGGAGCTAGCCAAAAACATTCAGTACTTC.

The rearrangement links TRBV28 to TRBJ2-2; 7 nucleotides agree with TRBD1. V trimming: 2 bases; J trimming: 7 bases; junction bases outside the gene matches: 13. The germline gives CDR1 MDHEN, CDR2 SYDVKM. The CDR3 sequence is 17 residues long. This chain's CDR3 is CASSLPPATGSGGELFF. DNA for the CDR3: TGTGCCAGCAGTTTACCCCCCGCGACAGGGTCCGGCGGGGAGCTGTTTTTT.